The sequence of this T cell receptor (beta chain) was determined in a study of T cell responses to AZD1222 COVID-19 vaccine. Assay: immunoSEQ multiplex PCR; the TCRdb copy retains only in-frame clones and omits some. The repertoire consists of fewer than 120,000 clones, with 80% to 95% occurring once and the leading ten covering 2% to 2.5%. About this clone: No antigen is known for it.

Per germline, CDR1 MNHEY and CDR2 SMNVEV (reference sequence). The V end was cut by 3 bases, the J end by 8 bases, with 13 bases between. This CDR3 contains 13 residues. Study observations and caveats: Receipt of two AZD1222 doses was followed by a rise in Spike-specific TCR breadth and depth. Mostly white British, mostly female donors; authors suggested clonal diversity may be underestimated.

The chain recombines TRBV27 with TRBJ1-2; D may be TRBD1 (5 bases). This TCR was sampled from an adult who received the AZD1222 COVID-19 vaccine. Sequencing used peripheral blood, obtained 28 days after the second AZD1222 dose. CDR3 sequence: CASSFRDLRGYTF. For the CDR3, the DNA is TGTGCCAGCAGTTTTCGGGACTTGCGCGGCTACACCTTC.